This T cell receptor (beta chain) was profiled in a study of T cell responses to AZD1222 COVID-19 vaccine (dated by TCRdb to the early 2020s). Background for the entire study: AZD1222 recipients whose second dose came at about 4 weeks and those whose second dose came at about 12 weeks were combined into one group, since spike-specific TCR depth and breadth did not differ between the two schedules. A total of roughly 240 trial participants underwent TCR sequencing, of whom around 200 received two doses of AZD1222 and 26 received two doses of the MenACWY control vaccine. Trial participants were enrolled by age into subgroups of 18-55, 56-69 and 70-plus years, and around 150, 29 and 61 TCR-sequenced participants, respectively, were included in these subgroups.

Beyond this particular receptor, the publication reports: The 56-69-year group was small, and its depth increase did not reach significance, likely because of low power. Epitopes outside the regions mutated in the B.1.351 and B.1.1.7 variants were reportedly recognized by nearly half of the unique spike-specific TCRs. CD4 TCRs associated with the vaccine covered the entire spike protein, and the dominant responses were in regions 160-218 and 743-854. Because no day 14 peak-response samples were available, the repertoires could be characterized only after the peak T cell response. A significant rise in spike-specific TCR breadth and depth was observed after two AZD1222 doses relative to day 0 and relative to MenACWY recipients. Conclusions about previously exposed vaccinees are limited, since just a handful of AZD1222 recipients were seropositive for SARS-CoV-2 at baseline. Participants were mostly white British, with more females than males. The authors suggested clonal diversity may have been underestimated.

Germline trimming: 3 bases from V, 5 bases from J; junction bases outside gene matches: 11. Taken from cysteine to phenylalanine, the CDR3 has 16 residues. Here the CDR3 DNA is all that survives: 48 bases in frame from base 1. The germline V gene (reference sequence) provides CDR1 MNHEY and CDR2 SMNVEV. As regards this clone: No antigen is known for it. No qualities accompany the bases; no much larger clone lies one base away.

The CDR3 regions of human TCRbeta chains were analyzed by immunosequencing. The original pipeline was this. Repertoire TCRs were matched against a reference library of SARS-CoV-2-specific TCRs generated with the MIRA antigen-specificity platform. Breadth was defined as the fraction of unique TCRs that were SARS-CoV-2-associated. Depth was defined as the fraction of total T cells that were SARS-CoV-2-associated. Each spike-specific TCR was assigned to its reactive spike region and to a CD4 or CD8 class using the MIRA data. Log10-transformed breadth and depth values were compared by one-way ANOVA with Sidak's multiple comparisons tests. In TCRdb, the immuneACCESS table is reduced to in-frame sequences with V and J assigned. These tables do not hold every clone; where another copy was compared, an unresolved V gene accounts for under half, and the others remain unexplained. The V and J calls and clone size are taken from that table; D and trimming were inferred from the DNA. This sample lists some 120,000 clones; 87% were detected once. The leading ten clones occupy 9.8% of the sample.

The time point label here, explained by the study, means: baseline before first vaccination. Vaccinee samples came from UK trials COV001 and COV002, including a single-blind randomized controlled phase 2/3 trial of AZD1222 (ChAdOx1 nCoV-19) in healthy adults. Trial participant PBMC samples were collected at day 0 and day 28 after the second dose for TCRbeta chain sequencing. This receptor was obtained from an adult in good health. Specimen: peripheral blood, collected on day 0 of AZD1222 vaccination. The rearrangement combines TRBV27 with TRBJ2-7, and TRBD1 matches 9 of the central bases. This receptor carries the CDR3 CASSFYGTGKNNEQYF. Read as DNA, the sequence is TGTGCCAGCAGTTTCTATGGGACAGGGAAAAACAACGAGCAGTACTTC.